These T cell receptor beta chains were read from a single sample in a study of a mutant IDH1 vaccine in newly diagnosed glioma. Clones were sequenced by immunoSEQ multiplex PCR, and TCRdb holds only the in-frame ones, with some missing. The top ten clones hold around 5% of a sample with roughly 56,000 clones, about 71% of them seen once. Their recognized antigens are unknown. This sample comprised PBMCs, obtained from a glioma patient whose treatment included an IDH1 peptide vaccine. The receptors originated from a man between 45 and 60 years old with glioma. Each CDR3 is given with its conserved first and last residue. Each record gives: V gene, J gene, clone size, CDR3 length, D gene, CDR3 DNA, CDR3 protein. A D gene is named only where the DNA matches it firmly. Rows may omit the clone size; those that give it use once, few, many or a size class.

TRBV10-2	TRBJ2-1	-	10	-	TGCGCCGCGGGGTACAATGAGCAGTTCTTC	CAAGYNEQFF
TRBV9	TRBJ1-5	-	15	-	TGTGCCAGCAGCGTAGGGGGGGGGCAGAATCAGCCCCAGCATTTT	CASSVGGGQNQPQHF
TRBV25-1	TRBJ2-7	-	14	-	TGTGCCAGCAGTGCACAGGACCTCTCCTACGAGCAGTACTTC	CASSAQDLSYEQYF
TRBV30	TRBJ1-1	-	15	-	TGTGCCTGGAGTGTACTTGGACGGTGGGACACTGAAGCTTTCTTT	CAWSVLGRWDTEAFF
TRBV7-9	TRBJ1-6	-	16	-	TGTGCCAGCAGCGTCACAGTCCCCGAGATCAGTTCACCCCTCCACTTT	CASSVTVPEISSPLHF
TRBV27	TRBJ2-5	-	16	-	TGTGCCAGCAGTTTTGTGGGGGGTCCTGAGCAAGAGACCCAGTACTTC	CASSFVGGPEQETQYF
TRBV7-6	TRBJ2-5	-	14	-	TGTGCCAGCAGGCTAGGCGGTATTGGAGAGACCCAGTACTTC	CASRLGGIGETQYF
TRBV7-8	TRBJ2-7	-	15	TRBD1	TGTGCCAGCAGCGCCAGGACAGGGGCCATCTACGAGCAGTACTTC	CASSARTGAIYEQYF
TRBV5-6	TRBJ2-1	-	13	-	TGTGCCAGCAGCTTGACGGGTCCCAATGAGCAGTTCTTC	CASSLTGPNEQFF
TRBV6-5	TRBJ1-5	-	12	-	TGTGCCAGTCGTACGAGCAATCAGCCCCAGCATTTT	CASRTSNQPQHF
TRBV9	TRBJ1-1	-	15	TRBD1	TGTGCCAGCAGCGAGGGGGACAGTCCGAACACTGAAGCTTTCTTT	CASSEGDSPNTEAFF
TRBV27	TRBJ1-5	-	15	-	TGTGCCAGCAGTCCCGGGTTCCAGGGCGGTCAGCCCCAGCATTTT	CASSPGFQGGQPQHF
TRBV5-4	TRBJ2-7	-	14	-	TGTGCCAGCAGCTTAGATAGGACCTCCTACGAGCAGTACTTC	CASSLDRTSYEQYF
TRBV30	TRBJ2-5	-	16	-	TGTGCCTGGAGTGTACGGTTTCAGGGGCTTCAAGAGACCCAGTACTTC	CAWSVRFQGLQETQYF
TRBV20-1	TRBJ2-1	once	11	-	TGCAGTGCCCCGGATCCTAATGAGCAGTTCTTC	CSAPDPNEQFF
TRBV5-8	TRBJ1-6	-	15	TRBD1	TGTGCCAGCAGGGACTCCGGGACAGGGGTTTCACCCCTCCACTTT	CASRDSGTGVSPLHF
TRBV4-1	TRBJ1-5	-	16	-	TGCGCCAGCAGCCTACAGCCAAGCCCAAGCAATCAGCCCCAGCATTTT	CASSLQPSPSNQPQHF
TRBV9	TRBJ1-1	medium-sized	12	-	TGTGCCAGCAGCGAGGGCGGGCAGGAGGCTTTCTTT	CASSEGGQEAFF
TRBV7-8	TRBJ2-7	-	11	-	TGTGCCAGCAGCTTCAGGGACGAGCAGTACTTC	CASSFRDEQYF
TRBV19	TRBJ1-5	-	16	-	TGTGCCAGTAGTAACCGACAGCCGTATAGCAATCAGCCCCAGCATTTT	CASSNRQPYSNQPQHF
TRBV6-5	TRBJ1-1	many	14	-	TGTGCCAGCAGTTACGCGCGGAAGGACACTGAAGCTTTCTTT	CASSYARKDTEAFF
TRBV6-6	TRBJ1-5	-	14	TRBD1	TGTGCCAGCAGACCAGGACAGGTCAATCAGCCCCAGCATTTT	CASRPGQVNQPQHF
TRBV18	TRBJ2-3	medium-sized	13	-	TGTGCCAGCTCATCGGCGGGGACAGATACGCAGTATTTT	CASSSAGTDTQYF
TRBV20-1	TRBJ1-2	-	11	-	TGCAGTGCCGTACGGACGAGTGGCTACACCTTC	CSAVRTSGYTF
TRBV4-3	TRBJ1-5	-	16	-	TGCGCCAGCAGCCAAGAGCGGGCAGGGGCGGGCCAGCCCCAGCATTTT	CASSQERAGAGQPQHF
TRBV9	TRBJ1-1	few	15	-	TGTGCCAGCAGTCGGGCCCGAAACATGAACACTGAAGCTTTCTTT	CASSRARNMNTEAFF
TRBV29-1	TRBJ2-7	once	14	-	TGCAGCGTCCAAGACCGGGTAACGTCCTACGAGCAGTACTTC	CSVQDRVTSYEQYF
TRBV18	TRBJ1-5	-	14	-	TGTGCCAGCTCAGACACGCCTTACAATCAGCCCCAGCATTTT	CASSDTPYNQPQHF